This T cell receptor (beta chain) was captured by sequencing in a study of human T cells and chemical hapten exposure. Across the study: The scalp of each patient received a weekly diphenylcyclopropenone dose for the full roughly 26-week study.

TCRdb called the RACE reads again in MiXCR, with one record for every CDR3 protein. The sample has more than 250,000 distinct CDR3 sequences; 7.5% to 9% are singletons. The sample holds a few counts of this clonotype. Its target is unknown. Overall study findings and caveats: Sensitizing to DPC left TCRs with a frequency above 1 in 1000 unaltered.

The time point was: pre-sensitization, week 0. The sample's treatment: therapeutic diphenylcyclopropenone sensitization with weekly scalp DPC. Germline trimming cut 6 bases from V and 6 bases from J; bases unmatched to any gene: 9. CDR3 length: 15 amino acids. Germline CDR1 WNHNN, CDR2 SYGVQD (reference sequence). The input for sequencing was whole blood, taken in connection with sensitization to the hapten diphenylcyclopropenone (DPC). This receptor was taken from a man in his late teens or twenties with alopecia areata. Some clones in this sample may be carry-over from other donors' samples. The chain combines TRBV10-1 with TRBJ2-1; the match to TRBD1 covers 9 bases. CDR3 nucleotides: TGCGCCAGCAGCAGGACAGGGGATAATTTCAATGAGCAGTTCTTC. Protein product: CASSRTGDNFNEQFF.